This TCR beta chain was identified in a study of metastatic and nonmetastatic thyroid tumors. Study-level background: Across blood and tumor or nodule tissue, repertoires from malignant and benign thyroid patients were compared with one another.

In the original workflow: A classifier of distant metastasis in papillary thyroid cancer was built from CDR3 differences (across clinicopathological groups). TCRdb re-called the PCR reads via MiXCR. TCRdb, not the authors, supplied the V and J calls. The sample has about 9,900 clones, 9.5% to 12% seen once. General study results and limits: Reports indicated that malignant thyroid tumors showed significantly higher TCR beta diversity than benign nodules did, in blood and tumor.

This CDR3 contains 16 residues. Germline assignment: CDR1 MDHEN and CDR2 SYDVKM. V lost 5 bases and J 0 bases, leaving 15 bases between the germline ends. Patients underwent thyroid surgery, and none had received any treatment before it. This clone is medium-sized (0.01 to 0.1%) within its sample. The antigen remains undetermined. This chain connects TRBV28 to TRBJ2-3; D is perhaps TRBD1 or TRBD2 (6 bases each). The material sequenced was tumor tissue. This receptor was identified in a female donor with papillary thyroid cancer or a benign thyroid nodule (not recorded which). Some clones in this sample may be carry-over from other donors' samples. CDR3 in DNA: TGTGCCAGCAGTCTCCCCGGGGGCAGGAGCACAGATACGCAGTATTTT. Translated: CASSLPGGRSTDTQYF.